The entry below gives a single TCR beta chain sequence along with its context. It has no known antigen specificity. Nothing much larger sits one base from this clone, and base qualities are not available. The library was built by means of the immunoSEQ multiplex PCR assay. For the multiplex PCR, a mixture combining 60 forward primers for TCR Vbeta segments and 13 reverse primers for TCR Jbeta segments was used. The CDR3 region of rearranged TCR beta genes was amplified from genomic DNA by a multiplex PCR assay. The Illumina HiSeq System was used to sequence the amplified TCR beta libraries as 87-base-pair reads. The authors processed their data as follows. A later analysis counted approximately 76 million unique TCR beta chains across the 550 to 750 repertoires, and roughly 10 million of these chains were shared by at least two donors. Raw reads were error-corrected and collapsed into unique sequences by a nearest-neighbor algorithm in which closely related sequences were merged to remove PCR and sequencing errors. V, D and J gene segments were assigned by aligning CDR3 sequences to IMGT reference sequences. For a sequence to be retained, a match of at least six nucleotides was required to both a V gene segment and a J gene segment. A rearrangement counted as productive if the CDR3 had no stop codons and remained in frame with V and J, and every other rearrangement counted as non-productive. CDR3 was defined according to IMGT convention as the region running from the second conserved V-encoded cysteine to the conserved J-encoded phenylalanine. In an earlier analysis of around 540 of the donors, sequences lacking an unambiguous match to a single V gene segment were excluded. In an earlier analysis of a few hundred of the donors, V segments were called functional above 56.7% productive rearrangements and were called segregating when the between-donor standard deviation exceeded 5%. To diagnose cytomegalovirus status from the catalog of TCR beta chain sequences, a statistical classification framework was built. In a later analysis, TCR nucleotide sequences were compared against IMGT/GENE-DB human TR gene sequences so that V and J genes could be assigned. Using the TCRdist pipeline, a later analysis assigned CDR3 sequences along with most-parsimonious VDJ recombination scenarios. In a later analysis, every TCR beta chain was defined by the combination of its CDR3 amino acid sequence and its V-gene family, and reads without a unique V-gene family were dropped. As a way to deal with suspected cross-contamination and a sequencing artifact, a later analysis dropped over 550 nucleotide sequences that were highly shared and had low generation probability. In a later analysis, a clonal expansion index for each public chain was calculated from normalized within-repertoire ranks of inferred template counts. Generation probabilities in a later analysis came from a VDJ recombination model fitted to out-of-frame rearrangements, and those results were checked against IGoR. In a later analysis, hypergeometric tests were used to score TCR-TCR, TCR-HLA and TCR-CMV co-occurrence, with a repertoire-size bias correction applied to TCR pairs. In a later analysis, false discovery rates were estimated by permuting HLA or CMV assignments 20 times. In a later analysis, co-occurring TCRs were grouped using DBSCAN, and TCRdist sequence similarity was added for clustering within HLA-allele-positive subsets. Repertoires with fewer than 30,000 or more than 120,000 public chains, plus five repertoires with anomalous nucleotide sharing, were excluded from co-occurrence clustering. This is the immuneACCESS table as TCRdb keeps it, with only in-frame sequences that have V and J called. A part of the clones is gone; compared with another copy, unresolved V genes explain less than half, and the rest is unexplained. V and J calls and clone size are copied from that table; D and trimming were computed from the DNA. The sample records about 200,000 clones, 65% to 85% of which are singletons. Of the sample, about 1.7% is held by the ten largest clones.

The entry originates in a study of cytomegalovirus exposure and HLA in healthy donors (dated by TCRdb to about 2017). Broadly, across the study: In an earlier analysis of approximately 500 of the donors, less than 350 Gb of sequence data and 120 million or so unique TCR beta sequences from some 170 million T cells were reported. Approximately 300 gigabases of sequencing data and 70 million to 100 million unique TCR sequences made up an early release that covered 500 to 650 HLA-typed donors. Among the roughly 410 genotyped donors, around 81% belonged to the genetic ancestry cluster associated with self-reported Caucasian donors. The study aimed to test whether cataloging public T cell receptors could reveal signatures of past pathogen exposure. Using immunosequencing, the study profiled T cell repertoires from 666 subjects and related those repertoires to cytomegalovirus serostatus. Besides the first cohort of about 730 subjects, a separate validation cohort made up of about 120 different subjects was used. To predict cytomegalovirus infection status, the study combined high-throughput TCR immunosequencing, statistical association of individual TCRs with disease status, and machine learning. A later analysis re-examined previously published TCR beta repertoires from just over 650 donors and added high-resolution HLA genotyping to investigate patterns of TCR occurrence. The later analysis used no new phenotypic data to find candidate immune exposures, relying instead on TCR beta sequences and their occurrence across donors. An earlier analysis of 587 of the donors used high-throughput TCR beta sequencing to judge whether each TCR beta V gene segment behaved as functional or pseudogenic. Donor age, sex, ethnicity and CMV serostatus were compiled together with the repertoire data. A later genetic analysis used genome-wide SNP genotypes for about 60% of the 666 donors, treating that subset as a discovery cohort. Every discovery cohort repertoire had been produced on one sequencing platform. Both class I and class II loci were covered by HLA typing, at four-digit resolution. Typing coverage differed by locus: A, B, C, DRB1 and DQB1 were typed in roughly 629-630 donors, DQA1 in about 500, DPA1 in 600 to 610, and DPB1 in 450 to 480. Several DR-DQ haplotypes were treated as single units for association and clustering because of strong linkage in the cohort. Across around 400 genotyped donors of the cohort, an average of approximately 200,000 unique TCR beta nucleotide sequences per donor were sequenced, and roughly 20% of those sequences were non-productive. Points the paper makes about the study in general: In the study, around 150 TCR beta chains were listed as associated with cytomegalovirus. The authors suggested that the approach could potentially be extended to other disease states and immunological phenotypes. Roughly uniform sequencing depth across donors was assumed in presence/absence analyses, although this assumption may not hold. In a later analysis, the rate of TCR association differed among HLA loci, with DRB1 alleles having the most associated TCRs and HLA-C alleles having the fewest. At a false discovery rate of 0.05, a later analysis linked approximately 18,000 TCR beta sequences to specific HLA alleles. The cohort was sequenced for TCR beta chains only, and without alpha or paired-chain data the features that could be detected were limited. According to a later analysis, most CMV-associated TCR beta chains appeared to be HLA-restricted, and the HLA associations seemed to be driven largely by CMV exposure. Because some donors lacked HLA typing at each locus, the association tests relied only on the typed subset. A further reported finding was that TCR beta sequences accurately predicted the HLA-A and HLA-B alleles for most subjects in the first cohort. In vitro tests confirmed that a few of the cytomegalovirus-associated TCR beta chains recognize cytomegalovirus antigens. The earlier analysis of a few hundred of the donors excluded roughly 17 rarely observed V segments, including chromosome 9 orphons, because counts were too low. Cytomegalovirus status was reported to be diagnosed by the classifier with high specificity and sensitivity in both the original and validation cohorts. When HLA alleles, especially DR and DQ, strongly co-occurred, attributing TCR associations to individual alleles was difficult. Some IMGT-functional V segments, including TRBV6-2 and TRBV6-3, could not be told apart with the 87-base-pair reads, so those segments were excluded. Most TCR sequences were seen in very few donors, while some public TCRs were found in many individuals. Immune exposure information for the cohort was limited to CMV serostatus. An earlier analysis of some 590 of the donors showed that most TCR beta V segments appeared in productive rearrangements either about 87% or about 30% of the time, which broadly matched IMGT annotations. A later analysis reported that several top co-occurrence clusters appeared linked to parvovirus B19, influenza, CMV and Epstein-Barr virus. A later analysis found that HLA-associated TCR beta chains were more clonally expanded and had lower generation probabilities than equally common non-associated chains. Correlated functional status among segregating V segments might be attributable to linkage disequilibrium, but an unknown experimental factor could not be ruled out. A cluster of highly shared sequence variants was judged likely to be a technical artifact of the sequencing pipeline. Compared with the roughly 710-donor mean, donors in an Asian-associated ancestry cluster had fewer N-insertions in productive TCRs, according to a later genetic analysis. V-gene and J-gene trimming of TCR beta chains was associated with a missense DCLRE1C variant in a later genetic analysis, and the association was replicated in an independent cohort.

The V end loses 2 bases and the J end loses 5 bases, and a stretch of 11 bases separates them. CDR1 and CDR2, per the germline V gene (reference sequence), are SGHNT and YYREEE. Its CDR3 holds 14 amino acids, cysteine through phenylalanine. Here the CDR3 DNA is all that survives: 42 bases in frame from base 1. The cohort was made up of 650 to 700 healthy bone marrow donors. At the time of sampling, all cohort members were nominally healthy, though unrecorded immune exposures were likely present. The donor was CMV seronegative and was included in the group of hundreds of seronegative cohort members. Each donor provided a peripheral blood sample, and peripheral blood mononuclear cells were used for TCR beta sequencing. Genomic DNA was extracted from the blood cell samples with the Qiagen DNeasy Blood Extraction Kit.

This receptor was identified in a man between 45 and 60 years old in good health and CMV-seronegative. The sequencing input was PBMCs. The chain employs TRBV5-4 and TRBJ2-1; the D gene cannot be resolved reliably. The CDR3 region reads CASSFLGSHNEQFF. The sequence in DNA is TGTGCCAGCAGCTTTCTAGGATCGCACAATGAGCAGTTCTTC. Full variable domain (CDR3 extended with the reference TRBV5-4 and TRBJ2-1 proteins): ETGVTQSPTHLIKTRGQQVTLRCSSQSGHNTVSWYQQALGQGPQFIFQYYREEENGRGNFPPRFSGLQFPNYSSELNVNALELDDSALYLCASSFLGSHNEQFFGPGTRLTVL.